A selection of T cell receptor beta chains follows, all from one sample in a study of cytomegalovirus exposure and HLA in healthy donors. Assay: immunoSEQ multiplex PCR; the TCRdb copy retains only in-frame clones and omits some. The sample includes about 71,000 clones, approximately 67% of them seen just once. What was sequenced was PBMCs. Every receptor here comes from a man between 40 and 49 years old in good health and CMV-seropositive. The CDR3 runs from the conserved cysteine through the conserved F or W. The D gene is left open where the match is weak. Rows may omit the clone size; those that give it use once, few, many or a size class.

TRBD1 TRBJ2-7 - TRBV28 TGTGCCAGCATCAACGGAGGGACAGGGGGATACGAGCAGTACTTC CASINGGTGGYEQYF
TRBD2 TRBJ2-1 - TRBV2 TGTGCCAGCAGTGCCAGACTAGCGGGGGATGAGCAGTTCTTC CASSARLAGDEQFF
- TRBJ2-1 - TRBV29-1 TGCAGCGCCATCCGCCAGGACTTCAATGAGCAGTTCTTC CSAIRQDFNEQFF
- TRBJ2-7 - TRBV2 TGTGCCAGCAGTGGGAATGGAGGCTACGAGCAGTACTTC CASSGNGGYEQYF
- TRBJ2-7 - TRBV7-2 TGTGCCAGCAGCTTAGACCGGACATTCGGGGAGCAGTACTTC CASSLDRTFGEQYF
TRBD1 TRBJ1-1 - TRBV4-3 TGCGCCAGCAGCCATAAGGGGGCGTTGTACACTGAAGCTTTCTTT CASSHKGALYTEAFF
TRBD1 TRBJ2-1 - TRBV5-4 TGTGCCAGCAGCTTGAAAGGGGGCCTCTACAATGAGCAGTTCTTC CASSLKGGLYNEQFF
- TRBJ1-1 few TRBV5-4 TGTGCCAGCAGCTTGCTGGCCAGCAGGGAAGCTTTCTTT CASSLLASREAFF
- TRBJ1-4 - TRBV10-1 TGCGCCAGCAGTGAGGAGCCTTTGGGAGGATTGGAAAAACTGTTTTTT CASSEEPLGGLEKLFF
- TRBJ1-4 - TRBV28 TGTGCCAGTGAGGACAATAATGAAAAACTGTTTTTT CASEDNNEKLFF
- TRBJ1-6 - TRBV10-3 TGTGCCATCAGTGATGCAGGGGTAGGGTCACCCCTCCACTTT CAISDAGVGSPLHF
- TRBJ2-6 - TRBV29-1 TGCAGCGTAGCTGCCAACTCTGGGGCCAACGTCCTGACTTTC CSVAANSGANVLTF
TRBD1 TRBJ1-5 - TRBV30 TGTGCCTGGAGCGTCCCAGGGGGCCTCCAGCCCCAGCATTTT CAWSVPGGLQPQHF
- TRBJ1-2 - TRBV4-2 TGTGCCAGCAGCCAAGAGTCCCCCTCGGGGAGCAACTATGGCTACACCTTC CASSQESPSGSNYGYTF
- TRBJ1-4 - TRBV18 TGTGCCAGCTCCCGGACATCCGGTAATGAAAAACTGTTTTTT CASSRTSGNEKLFF
TRBD1 TRBJ2-2 - TRBV6-1 TGTGCCAGCAGGATGGGACAGGGGGCTACCGGGGAGCTGTTTTTT CASRMGQGATGELFF
- TRBJ2-3 - TRBV29-1 TGCAGCGTTGAAAGCCCAGATACGCAGTATTTT CSVESPDTQYF
- TRBJ2-2 - TRBV5-1 TGCGCCAGCAGCACAGGAATCACCGGGGAGCTGTTTTTT CASSTGITGELFF
TRBD1 TRBJ1-1 - TRBV10-3 TGTGCCATCACGCGGACAGGAAGTAGTGAAGCTTTCTTT CAITRTGSSEAFF
- TRBJ1-2 - TRBV18 TGTGCCAGCTCACCACCCGTCTATGGCTACACCTTC CASSPPVYGYTF
- TRBJ1-1 - TRBV6-1 TGTGCCAGCAGTACATCAGGGGAGTCAAAACCTGAAGCTTTCTTT CASSTSGESKPEAFF
TRBD2 TRBJ2-1 few TRBV7-3 TGTGCCAGCAGCTTAGGGGTGGCTAGCGGGATGGGTCGGGATGAGCAGTTCTTC CASSLGVASGMGRDEQFF
- TRBJ1-5 - TRBV11-2 TGTGCCAGCAGCTTGCTAGGGGGCAATCAGCCCCAGCATTTT CASSLLGGNQPQHF
TRBD1 TRBJ1-4 few TRBV5-4 TGTGCCAGCAGCTTGTCATTGGGACAGGGTAATGAAAAACTGTTTTTT CASSLSLGQGNEKLFF
- TRBJ1-2 - TRBV9 TGTGCCAGCAGCGGCCTCGCGCTGAGTGGCTATGGCTACACCTTC CASSGLALSGYGYTF
- TRBJ2-7 - TRBV4-1 TGCGCCAGCAGCCCTTCCGGGACTTCTTCCTACGAGCAGTACTTC CASSPSGTSSYEQYF
- TRBJ2-7 few TRBV6-5 TGTGCCAGCAGGGGGCAGACCTACGAGCAGTACTTC CASRGQTYEQYF
TRBD1 TRBJ1-3 - TRBV11-2 TGTGCCAGCAGCTACAACAGGGGGAGTGGAAACACCATATATTTT CASSYNRGSGNTIYF
TRBD1 TRBJ1-4 - TRBV28 TGTGCCAGCAGTTTTGGCAGGGGGAGCGAAAAACTGTTTTTT CASSFGRGSEKLFF
- TRBJ2-2 - TRBV19 TGTGCCAACACAACAGGGGAGGCCGGGGAGCTGTTTTTT CANTTGEAGELFF
- TRBJ1-1 - TRBV5-4 TGTGCCAGCAGCGGGGGGATGAACACTGAAGCTTTCTTT CASSGGMNTEAFF
- TRBJ1-1 - TRBV18 TGTGCCAGCTCACCAATTGAGTCTACTGAAGCTTTCTTT CASSPIESTEAFF
- TRBJ1-2 few TRBV27 TGTGCCAGCTCTCAGCGGGGGGGATTAGCTAACTATGGCTACACCTTC CASSQRGGLANYGYTF
- TRBJ2-7 - TRBV4-1 TGCGCCAGCAGCCAAGGCAGACAGTCGTACGAGCAGTACTTC CASSQGRQSYEQYF
TRBD2 TRBJ2-2 - TRBV5-1 TGCGCCAGCAGCCGGGGGGACCGCGGGGAGCTGTTTTTT CASSRGDRGELFF
- TRBJ2-2 - TRBV9 TGTGCCAGCAGCCCCCGGCAGGGGTCAGAGACCGGGGAGCTGTTTTTT CASSPRQGSETGELFF
- TRBJ1-1 - TRBV5-5 TGTGCCAGCAGCTTGAGCCCGAAGACTGAAGCTTTCTTT CASSLSPKTEAFF
- TRBJ2-4 few TRBV5-1 TGCGCCAGCAGTCATGACTTCGGCATTCAGTACTTC CASSHDFGIQYF
- TRBJ2-7 - TRBV7-8 TGTGCCAGCAGCCCAGCCGGGGACGAGCAGTACTTC CASSPAGDEQYF
TRBD1 TRBJ1-1 - TRBV29-1 TGCAGCGGCGTGGGACAGTTCAACACTGAAGCTTTCTTT CSGVGQFNTEAFF
- TRBJ1-1 - TRBV6-6 TGTGCCAGCAGTTCGAGCCTTGAAGCTTTCTTT CASSSSLEAFF
- TRBJ1-6 once TRBV19 TGTGCCAGTAGTATACAGGGATTCAATTCACCCCTCCACTTT CASSIQGFNSPLHF
- TRBJ1-5 once TRBV18 TGTGCCAGCTCTCCACGAACAGGGAGCAATCAGCCCCAGCATTTT CASSPRTGSNQPQHF
- TRBJ2-3 - TRBV4-3 TGCGCCAGCAGCCAAGTGGAGGTGGATACGCAGTATTTT CASSQVEVDTQYF
TRBD1 TRBJ2-3 - TRBV6-5 TGTGCCAGCAGTCCGGAGACAGGGCTGGTGAATACGCAGTATTTT CASSPETGLVNTQYF